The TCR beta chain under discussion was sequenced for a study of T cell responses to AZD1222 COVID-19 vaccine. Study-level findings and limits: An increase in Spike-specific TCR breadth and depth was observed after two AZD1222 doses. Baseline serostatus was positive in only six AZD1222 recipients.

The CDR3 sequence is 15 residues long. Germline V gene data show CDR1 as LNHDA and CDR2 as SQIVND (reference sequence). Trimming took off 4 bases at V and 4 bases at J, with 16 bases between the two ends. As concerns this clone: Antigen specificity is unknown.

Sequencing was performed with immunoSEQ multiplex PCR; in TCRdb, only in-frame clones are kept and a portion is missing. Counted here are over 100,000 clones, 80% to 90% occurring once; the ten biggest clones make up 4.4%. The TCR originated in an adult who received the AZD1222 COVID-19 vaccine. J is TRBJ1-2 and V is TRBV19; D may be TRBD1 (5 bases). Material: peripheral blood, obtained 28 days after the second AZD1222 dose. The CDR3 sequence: CASSTGRSLIYGYTF. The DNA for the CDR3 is TGTGCCAGTAGTACGGGACGATCGTTGATCTATGGCTACACCTTC. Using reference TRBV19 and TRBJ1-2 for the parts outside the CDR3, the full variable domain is DGGITQSPKYLFRKEGQNVTLSCEQNLNHDAMYWYRQDPGQGLRLIYYSQIVNDFQKGDIAEGYSVSREKKESFPLTVTSAQKNPTAFYLCASSTGRSLIYGYTFGSGTRLTVV.